The 28 T cell receptor beta chains in this list originate from one sample, sequenced in a study of T cells in tuberculosis. Libraries were prepared by immunoSEQ multiplex PCR; TCRdb keeps only in-frame clonotypes and omits some of them. The sample lists 30,000 to 35,000 clones; just over 90% were seen once. The time point denotes: new active TB diagnosis, blood taken before or within 7 days of starting treatment. This sample comprised PBMCs, obtained at tuberculosis diagnosis. Source of these receptors: an adult with tuberculosis. Some clones in this sample may be carry-over from other donors' samples.

V is TRBV4-1 and J is TRBJ2-2, with 7 bases matching TRBD1. J gave up 4 bases and V 1 base, and 6 bases lay outside the gene matches. Germline V gene lookup returns CDR1 MGHRA and CDR2 YSYEKL. The CDR3 consists of 16 residues. This chain's CDR3 is CASSQGPGGSTGELFF. In DNA form, the CDR3 reads TGCGCCAGCAGCCAAGGGCCAGGGGGTAGCACCGGGGAGCTGTTTTTT.

This chain links TRBV11-2 with TRBJ2-5, with a weak D call TRBD1 (5 bases). This CDR3 comprises 15 residues. Trimming shortened V by 1 base and J by 3 bases, and 12 bases separated the two germline ends. Germline values: CDR1 SGHAT, CDR2 FQNNGV. The CDR3 loop is CASSLVGRAEETQYF. The CDR3 region has the DNA TGTGCCAGCAGCTTAGTGGGGCGTGCGGAAGAGACCCAGTACTTC.

The V gene is TRBV19, the J gene TRBJ1-1; D might be TRBD1 (6 bases). CDR3 length: 12 amino acids. V lost 4 bases and J 9 bases, leaving 12 bases between the germline ends. CDR1 is LNHDA and CDR2 is SQIVND in the germline V gene (reference sequence). The CDR3 DNA sequence: TGTGCCAGTAGTACTTTACAGGGCCAAGCTTTCTTT. Its translation is CASSTLQGQAFF.

This sequence joins TRBV6-5 and TRBJ2-3, with D possibly matching TRBD2 (5 bases). CDR1 and CDR2 (germline): MNHEY, SVGAGI. Trimming pared 2 bases from V and 5 bases from J, leaving 11 bases between. The CDR3 extends over 14 amino acids. The CDR3 DNA sequence: TGTGCCAGCAGTTACGGGCAGAGGGTAGATACGCAGTATTTT. Its protein product is CASSYGQRVDTQYF.

This sequence joins TRBV5-6 and TRBJ2-5; D is perhaps TRBD2 (6 bases). CDR1 and CDR2 (germline): SGHDT, YYEEEE. V shed 0 bases and J shed 2 bases, with 11 bases lying between them. The CDR3 runs to 15 residues. CDR3 in amino acids: CASSLVGGGQETQYF. Here the CDR3 DNA reads TGTGCCAGCAGCTTGGTGGGTGGGGGGCAAGAGACCCAGTACTTC.

This rearrangement joins TRBV27 to TRBJ2-1; 8 bases fit TRBD2. The CDR3 runs 13 residues. CDR1 and CDR2 (germline): MNHEY, SMNVEV (reference sequence). V shed 6 bases and J 8 bases; nucleotides not matched to a gene: 6. The CDR3 is CASRRLAKHEQFF. The CDR3 DNA sequence: TGTGCCAGCAGGAGACTAGCGAAGCATGAGCAGTTCTTC.

The chain links TRBV18 to TRBJ2-3; TRBD1 matches at 8 bases. The V gene end was trimmed by 4 bases and the J gene end by 1 base; junction bases not matched to a gene: 10. The CDR3 length is 17 residues. CDR1 and CDR2 from the germline V gene are KGHSH and LQKENI. CDR3 loop: CASSLPPGGSRTDTQYF. The CDR3 bases are TGTGCCAGCTCACTTCCGCCAGGGGGCTCCCGCACAGATACGCAGTATTTT.

The chain couples TRBV5-1 to TRBJ1-2, with D possibly matching TRBD1 (5 bases). V lost 4 bases and J 4 bases, leaving 17 bases between the germline ends. Germline V gives CDR1 SGHRS, CDR2 YFSETQ. The CDR3 covers 15 residues. The CDR3 nucleotides are TGCGCCAGCAGCCCCGGACAAGGGGCTGGCTATGGCTACACCTTC. Translating it yields CASSPGQGAGYGYTF.

The J gene is TRBJ1-1, the V gene TRBV19; D is possibly TRBD1 (5 bases). The V gene's germline CDR1 is LNHDA and CDR2 SQIVND (reference sequence). V was pared by 3 bases and J by 3 bases, with 14 bases between. The CDR3 covers 15 residues. CDR3 sequence: CASSIAAGRYTEAFF. Written as DNA, the CDR3 is TGTGCCAGTAGTATTGCCGCAGGGAGGTACACTGAAGCTTTCTTT.

The rearrangement links TRBV5-8 to TRBJ2-6, with unresolved D. The CDR3 runs 15 residues. Trimming cost V 2 bases and J 0 bases, with 6 bases left between them. Germline V gives CDR1 SGHTS, CDR2 YDEGEE. The CDR3 reads CASSFRNSGANVLTF. For the CDR3, the DNA is TGTGCCAGCAGCTTCAGAAACTCTGGGGCCAACGTCCTGACTTTC.

This chain uses TRBV18 with TRBJ1-5; the D is unclear. CDR1 and CDR2 from the germline V gene are KGHSH and LQKENI. Trimming removed 2 bases from V and 0 bases from J, with 8 bases in between. This CDR3 comprises 15 residues. CDR3 region: CASSPEHYSNQPQHF. For the CDR3, the DNA is TGTGCCAGCTCACCAGAGCACTATAGCAATCAGCCCCAGCATTTT.

This clone was detected only once. The chain combines TRBV27 with TRBJ2-1; D possibly corresponds to TRBD2 (5 bases). The CDR3 contains 15 residues. Germline V CDR1 and CDR2: MNHEY, SMNVEV (reference sequence). V lost 3 bases to trimming and J lost 9 bases, with 18 bases between them. CDR3 sequence: CASSLEAVTSSEQFF. Here the CDR3 DNA reads TGTGCCAGCAGTTTGGAAGCGGTCACATCCAGTGAGCAGTTCTTC.

The chain links TRBV5-1 to TRBJ2-3, with 9 bases lining up with TRBD2. V trimming: 1 base; J trimming: 0 bases; junction bases outside the gene matches: 3. Germline loops: CDR1 SGHRS, CDR2 YFSETQ. The CDR3 length is 16 residues. The chain's CDR3 is CASSLRLAGSTDTQYF. The CDR3 region has the DNA TGCGCCAGCAGCTTGAGGCTAGCGGGGAGCACAGATACGCAGTATTTT.

The V call is TRBV5-5, the J call TRBJ1-6; 7 nucleotides match TRBD1. The germline V gene encodes CDR1 SGHKS and CDR2 YYEKEE (reference sequence). The CDR3 loop spans 15 amino acids. The junction had 11 bases not matched to a gene; V was cut back by 4 bases and J by 10 bases. CDR3 residues: CASSLPTGFGSPLHF. Written as DNA, the CDR3 is TGTGCCAGCAGCCTCCCGACAGGGTTCGGCTCACCCCTCCACTTT. Based on the CDR3 plus reference TRBV5-5 and TRBJ1-6, the full variable domain is DAGVTQSPTHLIKTRGQQVTLRCSPISGHKSVSWYQQVLGQGPQFIFQYYEKEERGRGNFPDRFSARQFPNYSSELNVNALLLGDSALYLCASSLPTGFGSPLHFGNGTRLTVT.

This clone came up a few times. The genes are TRBV27 and TRBJ2-1; tentatively, D is TRBD1 (5 bases). Germline lookup yields CDR1 MNHEY and CDR2 SMNVEV (reference sequence). The CDR3 consists of 14 residues. Trimming pared 2 bases from V and 5 bases from J, leaving 10 bases between. CDR3 sequence (DNA): TGTGCCAGCAGTTTAGGGGCAGGAAACAATGAGCAGTTCTTC. Translated: CASSLGAGNNEQFF.

V is TRBV19 and J is TRBJ1-5; 7 bases are a match to TRBD1. With V trimmed by 4 bases and J by 3 bases, 12 bases remained unmatched. The CDR3 runs 17 residues. Germline loops: CDR1 LNHDA, CDR2 SQIVND (reference sequence). The CDR3 is CASSSHLGTVYNQPQHF. Written as DNA, the CDR3 is TGTGCCAGTAGTAGCCACCTCGGGACAGTATACAATCAGCCCCAGCATTTT.

The chain has TRBV27 and TRBJ1-2; D remains ambiguous. Germline V gives CDR1 MNHEY, CDR2 SMNVEV (reference sequence). Between the trimmed V and J ends, which lost 0 bases and 5 bases, there was a span of 13 bases. The CDR3 is made up of 15 amino acids. The CDR3 nucleotides are TGTGCCAGCAGTTTATCCGCGGACGGGATTTATGGCTACACCTTC. Translation: CASSLSADGIYGYTF.

This chain links TRBV7-8 with TRBJ1-1, with 10 bases lining up with TRBD1. There are 15 residues in the CDR3. In germline, CDR1 is SGHVS, CDR2 FQNEAQ. Unmatched junction bases numbered 8, after V lost 5 bases and J lost 5 bases. This CDR3 reads CASSLQRTGGTEAFF. Here the CDR3 DNA reads TGTGCCAGCAGCCTACAACGGACAGGGGGGACTGAAGCTTTCTTT. Combining the CDR3 with reference TRBV7-8 and TRBJ1-1 gives the whole variable domain GAGVSQSPRYKVAKRGQDVALRCDPISGHVSLFWYQQALGQGPEFLTYFQNEAQLDKSGLPSDRFFAERPEGSVSTLKIQRTQQEDSAVYLCASSLQRTGGTEAFFGQGTRLTVV.

This clone was observed a handful of times. At one end, the junction sequence differs from germline, possibly due to a read error. This chain joins TRBV6-6 and TRBJ1-1, with 7 positions matching TRBD1. Germline loops: CDR1 MNHNY, CDR2 SVGAGI (reference sequence). There are 12 residues in the CDR3. The DNA of the CDR3 is TGTGCCAGCAGTCCTGTTCCGGGACAGTTTCTCTTT. Translated, it gives CASSPVPGQFLF.

In nucleotides, the CDR3 is TGCGCCAGCAGCCCTAGGAGCTCCTATAATTCACCCCTCCACTTT. Protein sequence: CASSPRSSYNSPLHF. The V gene is TRBV4-1, the J gene TRBJ1-6; D gene ambiguous. Germline V gives CDR1 MGHRA, CDR2 YSYEKL. This CDR3 has 15 amino acids. The V end lost 4 bases, the J end lost 0 bases, and 7 bases lay between the germline ends.

Only a few counts were recorded for this clone. The J gene is TRBJ2-1, the V gene TRBV11-2; the D gene is possibly TRBD2 (7 bases). Germline V lookup: CDR1 SGHAT, CDR2 FQNNGV. The V end was cut by 2 bases, the J end by 2 bases, with 13 bases between. The CDR3 has 16 amino acids. The CDR3 DNA sequence: TGTGCCAGCAGCTTAAATGGCGGGGGCACCTACAATGAGCAGTTCTTC. This sequence encodes CASSLNGGGTYNEQFF.

V and J are TRBV7-3 and TRBJ2-1; possible D gene TRBD1, 6 bases. The V end was cut by 5 bases, the J end by 9 bases, with 11 bases between. Germline-derived CDR1 and CDR2 are SGHTA and FQGTGA. The CDR3 loop spans 12 amino acids. CDR3 sequence (DNA): TGTGCCAGCAGCCCTACACAGGGTGAGCAGTTCTTC. It is translated as CASSPTQGEQFF.

The sample holds one count of this clone. The rearrangement joins TRBV5-1 to TRBJ1-3, with D possibly matching TRBD1 (6 bases). The germline V gene encodes CDR1 SGHRS and CDR2 YFSETQ. Trimming shortened V by 6 bases and J by 4 bases, and 14 bases separated the two germline ends. This CDR3 region has 14 residues. The CDR3 sequence is CASTPGDRGNTIYF. CDR3 coding DNA: TGCGCCAGCACCCCAGGGGACCGCGGAAACACCATATATTTT.

V gene TRBV7-2 combines with J gene TRBJ1-5; 10 bases match TRBD1. The CDR3 is 15 residues long. Germline CDR1 reads SGHTA; CDR2 reads FQGNSA. Unmatched junction bases numbered 11, after V lost 5 bases and J lost 10 bases. CDR3 in amino acids: CASSPGVGQGNPQHF. The CDR3 nucleotides are TGTGCCAGCAGCCCCGGCGTGGGACAGGGGAATCCCCAGCATTTT.

The V and J genes are TRBV18 and TRBJ2-7; 7 nucleotides align to TRBD1. After removal of 3 bases from V and 0 bases from J, the junction contained 5 bases not matched to a gene. The CDR3 extends over 15 amino acids. Germline CDR1 KGHSH, CDR2 LQKENI. The CDR3 spells CASSPRTGSSYEQYF. Here the CDR3 DNA reads TGTGCCAGCTCACCCCGGACAGGTTCCTCCTACGAGCAGTACTTC.

This rearrangement joins TRBV7-9 to TRBJ1-2, with D uncertain. With 2 bases removed from V and 8 bases from J, the gap between germline ends came to 12 bases. Germline V gene sequence: CDR1 SEHNR, CDR2 FQNEAQ (reference sequence). The length of the CDR3 is 13 residues. The CDR3 DNA sequence: TGTGCCAGCAGCTTACGAGGGCGAGGAGGCTACACCTTC. Translated: CASSLRGRGGYTF.

The chain recombines TRBV4-1 with TRBJ1-3; the D gene is possibly TRBD1 (6 bases). Germline V CDR1 and CDR2: MGHRA, YSYEKL. Trimming took off 1 base at V and 0 bases at J, with 13 bases between the two ends. There are 17 residues in the CDR3. CDR3: CASSQVPQGLSGNTIYF. The CDR3 bases are TGCGCCAGCAGCCAAGTCCCCCAGGGGCTCTCTGGAAACACCATATATTTT.

The chain recombines TRBV11-2 with TRBJ2-1; 9 nucleotides line up with TRBD1. CDR1 SGHAT and CDR2 FQNNGV come from the germline V gene. The CDR3 has 15 residues. V was pared by 5 bases and J by 4 bases, with 6 bases of the junction left unmatched. CDR3 DNA sequence: TGTGCCAGCAGCCCCGGGACAGGGTTTTACAATGAGCAGTTCTTC. Translated: CASSPGTGFYNEQFF.